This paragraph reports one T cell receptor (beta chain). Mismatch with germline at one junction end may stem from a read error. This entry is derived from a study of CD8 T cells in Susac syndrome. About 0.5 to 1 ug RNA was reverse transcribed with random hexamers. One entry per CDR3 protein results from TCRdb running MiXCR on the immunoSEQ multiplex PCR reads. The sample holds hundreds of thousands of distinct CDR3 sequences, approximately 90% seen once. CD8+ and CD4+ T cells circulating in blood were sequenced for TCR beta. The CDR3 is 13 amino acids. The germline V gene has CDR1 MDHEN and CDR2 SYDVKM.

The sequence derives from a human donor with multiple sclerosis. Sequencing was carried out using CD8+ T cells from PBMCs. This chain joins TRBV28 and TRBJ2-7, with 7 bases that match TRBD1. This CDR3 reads CASSLTGFYGQYF. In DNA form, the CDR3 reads TGTGCCAGCAGTTTGACAGGGTTCTACGGGCAGTACTTC.